The clone carrying this TCR beta chain is judged medium-sized. None of the patients had undergone any treatment ahead of thyroid surgery. V shed 7 bases, J shed 5 bases, and the junction held 18 bases outside the gene matches. The germline gives CDR1 LGHNT, CDR2 FRNRAP. The CDR3 has 18 residues. Authors' data handling: For papillary thyroid cancer, a distant-metastasis classifier was constructed from CDR3 differences observed across clinicopathological groups. MiXCR was used by TCRdb to re-call the PCR reads. Clone size and V and J calls follow TCRdb, not the original study. The repertoire holds about 16,000 clones, with 29% as singletons. The data were taken from a study of metastatic and nonmetastatic thyroid tumors.

This sequence was found in a male donor with papillary thyroid cancer or a benign thyroid nodule (not recorded which). Some clones in this sample may be carry-over from other donors' samples. The rearrangement joins TRBV12-5 to TRBJ2-2; 8 bases align to TRBD1. Sequenced: tumor tissue. The CDR3 sequence: CASAQRQGFGSRTGELFF. The CDR3 DNA follows: TGTGCTAGTGCTCAACGACAGGGGTTTGGGAGCAGGACCGGGGAGCTGTTTTTT.